These 27 T cell receptor beta chains were all obtained from the same sample, sequenced in a study of OX40 agonist ivuxolimab in advanced cancers. The assay was immunoSEQ multiplex PCR, and TCRdb's table has in-frame clones only and misses some. The data show about 21,000 clones, around 85% seen once. The sequences come from CD4+ or CD8+ T cells sorted from blood, collected in a trial of the OX40 agonist ivuxolimab. The receptors stem from an adult with an advanced solid tumor such as melanoma, head and neck, liver or kidney cancer.

The V call is TRBV5-1, the J call TRBJ2-7; D perhaps matches TRBD1 (5 bases). The V and J ends lost 0 bases and 2 bases respectively, with 12 bases between them. This CDR3 region has 15 residues. From germline, CDR1 is SGHRS and CDR2 YFSETQ. Written as DNA, the CDR3 is TGCGCCAGCAGCTTGGATCAGGGTTCCGCCTACGAGCAGTACTTC. Protein: CASSLDQGSAYEQYF.

The chain links TRBV6-6 to TRBJ2-3; D might be TRBD2 (5 bases). The germline CDR1 and CDR2 sequences are MNHNY and SVGAGI (reference sequence). V gave up 2 bases and J gave up 5 bases, with 5 bases separating them. The length of the CDR3 is 12 residues. Written as DNA, the CDR3 is TGTGCCAGCAGTTACAGCGGAGATACGCAGTATTTT. Translated: CASSYSGDTQYF.

The V call is TRBV9, the J call TRBJ1-1, with D possibly TRBD1 on 6 matching bases. The CDR3 contains 14 residues. V lost 4 bases to trimming and J lost 7 bases, with 17 bases between them. The germline gives CDR1 SGDLS, CDR2 YYNGEE. Here the CDR3 reads CASSSQGTVGEAFF. CDR3 nucleotides: TGTGCCAGCAGCTCACAGGGTACTGTAGGTGAAGCTTTCTTT. Drawing the rest from reference TRBV9 and TRBJ1-1, the complete variable domain is DSGVTQTPKHLITATGQRVTLRCSPRSGDLSVYWYQQSLDQGLQFLIQYYNGEERAKGNILERFSAQQFPDLHSELNLSSLELGDSALYFCASSSQGTVGEAFFGQGTRLTVV.

The chain combines TRBV6-5 with TRBJ1-1, with 9 nucleotides matching TRBD1. This CDR3 has 13 residues. Trimming at V came to 7 bases and at J to 4 bases, leaving 4 bases not matched to a gene. The germline V gene encodes CDR1 MNHEY and CDR2 SVGAGI. CDR3 region: CASTTGGFTEAFF. CDR3 DNA sequence: TGTGCCAGCACTACAGGGGGCTTCACTGAAGCTTTCTTT.

The rearrangement links TRBV12-5 to TRBJ2-1, with 9 bases fitting TRBD1. Germline assignment: CDR1 LGHNT and CDR2 FRNRAP. The CDR3 covers 16 residues. Trimming removed 4 bases from V and 5 bases from J; junction bases left unmatched: 9. In DNA form, the CDR3 reads TGTGCTAGTGGTTCCGACGGGACAGGGATTCACAATGAGCAGTTCTTC. This translates into CASGSDGTGIHNEQFF.

This rearrangement joins TRBV6-1 to TRBJ1-2, with D uncertain. V lost 3 bases and J lost 4, with 15 bases in between. This CDR3 is 15 amino acids long. Germline V lookup: CDR1 MNHNS, CDR2 SASEGT. In DNA form, the CDR3 reads TGTGCCAGCAGTGAGGTTCGGGCCGGCGGCTATGGCTACACCTTC. It specifies CASSEVRAGGYGYTF.

This chain connects TRBV5-1 to TRBJ2-3; TRBD1 aligns across 10 bases. Trimming at V came to 3 bases and at J to 5 bases, leaving 0 bases not matched to a gene. There are 13 residues in the CDR3. CDR1 and CDR2 from the germline V gene are SGHRS and YFSETQ. The DNA of the CDR3 is TGCGCCAGCAGCTGGACAGGGGGAGATACGCAGTATTTT. Translation: CASSWTGGDTQYF.

The chain links TRBV9 to TRBJ2-2, with 10 nucleotides matching TRBD2. The germline V gene has CDR1 SGDLS and CDR2 YYNGEE. There are 16 residues in the CDR3. Losses at the gene ends were 4 bases for V and 6 bases for J; bases not matched to a gene: 9. In nucleotides, the CDR3 is TGTGCCAGCAGCCCGGGAAGCGGGGGGGCCCCCGGGGAGCTGTTTTTT. Encoded protein: CASSPGSGGAPGELFF.

The chain uses TRBV27 and TRBJ1-5, with 10 bases aligning to TRBD1. There are 13 residues in the CDR3. Germline values: CDR1 MNHEY, CDR2 SMNVEV (reference sequence). The junction had 1 base not matched to a gene; V was cut back by 4 bases and J by 7 bases. In nucleotides, the CDR3 is TGTGCCAGCAGTTGGACAGGGGGGCAGCCCCAGCATTTT. The encoded protein is CASSWTGGQPQHF.

The chain recombines TRBV19 with TRBJ2-7; TRBD2 aligns across 11 bases. V dropped 4 bases and J dropped 10; count of bases not matched to a gene: 6. Germline assignment: CDR1 LNHDA and CDR2 SQIVND (reference sequence). This CDR3 has 13 amino acids. CDR3 residues: CASSNGLAGGQYF. The DNA of the CDR3 is TGTGCCAGTAGTAACGGACTAGCGGGCGGACAGTACTTC.

The CDR3 loop reads CASSLSGITHGYTF. The CDR3 region has the DNA TGTGCCAGCAGCTTATCCGGGATTACCCATGGCTACACCTTC. The genes are TRBV11-2 and TRBJ1-2; D is uncertain. V lost 2 bases and J lost 6, with 13 bases in between. This CDR3 has 14 residues. Germline values: CDR1 SGHAT, CDR2 FQNNGV.

The chain combines TRBV7-5 with TRBJ2-7; the DNA was not used to check the table's D call, TRBD1. TRBV7-5 is annotated as a pseudogene. The CDR3 consists of 13 residues. CDR3 residues: CARSSNRDRGAYF. CDR3 DNA: TGTGCCAGAAGCTCGAACAGGGACAGGGGGGCGTACTTC.

The gene calls are TRBV7-9 and TRBJ1-1; 7 bases fit TRBD1. Trimming took 5 bases from V and 7 from J; bases not matched to a gene: 4. This CDR3 has 12 amino acids. Germline V gene sequence: CDR1 SEHNR, CDR2 FQNEAQ (reference sequence). CDR3 nucleotides: TGTGCCAGCAGCGACGGACAGGTTGAAGCTTTCTTT. Protein sequence: CASSDGQVEAFF.

The table lists this clone with a count of one. V gene TRBV28 combines with J gene TRBJ2-7; TRBD1 agrees at 7 bases. This CDR3 comprises 14 residues. J gave up 2 bases and V 5 bases, and 6 bases lay outside the gene matches. From germline, CDR1 is MDHEN and CDR2 SYDVKM. Written as DNA, the CDR3 is TGTGCCAGCAGTAACCGGGACAGAACCTACGAGCAGTACTTC. Residues: CASSNRDRTYEQYF.

This chain connects TRBV15 to TRBJ1-5; 7 bases align to TRBD1. Trimming removed 3 bases from V and 6 bases from J; junction bases left unmatched: 11. CDR3 length equals 16 residues. Germline CDR1 and CDR2: LNHNV and YYDKDF (reference sequence). Here the CDR3 reads CATSSTDRATSQPQHF. Written as DNA, the CDR3 is TGTGCCACCAGCAGTACCGACAGGGCCACCTCTCAGCCCCAGCATTTT.

The V call is TRBV7-6, the J call TRBJ2-5; 7 nucleotides agree with TRBD1. Germline V CDR1 and CDR2: SGHVS, FNYEAQ. The CDR3 length is 16 residues. Trimming cost V 5 bases and J 0 bases; bases outside gene matches: 9. DNA for the CDR3: TGTGCCAGCAGCAAACAGCCGGGACAGTACCAAGAGACCCAGTACTTC. Amino acids: CASSKQPGQYQETQYF.

This clone is termed medium-sized (0.01 to 0.1%). The chain employs TRBV19 and TRBJ1-3; D not certain. The germline gives CDR1 LNHDA, CDR2 SQIVND (reference sequence). The CDR3 extends over 13 amino acids. V lost 8 bases, J lost 0 bases, and 8 bases lay in between. As DNA, the CDR3 is TGTGCCAGTCAAGCGTTCTCTGGAAACACCATATATTTT. Protein sequence: CASQAFSGNTIYF.

The chain recombines TRBV4-1 with TRBJ1-1; the D gene is possibly TRBD1 (5 bases). The CDR3 consists of 15 residues. Germline values: CDR1 MGHRA, CDR2 YSYEKL. The V end lost 1 base, the J end lost 6 bases, and 15 bases lay between the germline ends. For the CDR3, the DNA is TGCGCCAGCAGCCAAGTACAGGCGGGGGTCGCTGAAGCTTTCTTT. This encodes CASSQVQAGVAEAFF.

CDR3 sequence reads: CASSQYGGGYEQYF. The CDR3 nucleotides read TGTGCCAGCAGCCAATACGGTGGGGGCTACGAGCAGTACTTC. The chain is built from TRBV4-2 and TRBJ2-5, with D perhaps given as TRBD1 or TRBD2 (5 bases each). The DNA end lines up better with TRBJ2-7; the J call may be wrong. CDR1 and CDR2 (germline): LGHNA, YNFKEQ. This CDR3 spans 14 amino acids.

The chain recombines TRBV5-1 with TRBJ2-7, with 10 bases identical to TRBD2. Losses at the gene ends were 4 bases for V and 3 bases for J; bases not matched to a gene: 13. In germline, CDR1 is SGHRS, CDR2 YFSETQ. This CDR3 is built from 17 residues. The CDR3 DNA follows: TGCGCCAGCAGCGCCGGGACTAGCGCGTTAAGTTTCTACGAGCAGTACTTC. It codes for CASSAGTSALSFYEQYF.

The chain couples TRBV6-5 to TRBJ1-2; 8 bases fit TRBD1. Germline V CDR1 and CDR2: MNHEY, SVGAGI. This CDR3 region has 15 residues. The ends lost 2 bases at V and 6 bases at J; junction bases unmatched: 8. The DNA for the CDR3 is TGTGCCAGCAGTTACCGAAAAACAGGGGGAGATGGCTACACCTTC. Its protein is CASSYRKTGGDGYTF.

The chain carries TRBV7-8 and TRBJ2-7; TRBD2 aligns across 7 bases. CDR1 is SGHVS and CDR2 is FQNEAQ in the germline V gene. The CDR3 totals 15 residues. After removal of 6 bases from V and 2 bases from J, the junction contained 10 bases not matched to a gene. Written as DNA, the CDR3 is TGTGCCAGCAGGGGGGGACCTAGCGGCACCTACGAGCAGTACTTC. Its translation: CASRGGPSGTYEQYF. Using reference TRBV7-8 and TRBJ2-7 for the parts outside the CDR3, the full variable domain is GAGVSQSPRYKVAKRGQDVALRCDPISGHVSLFWYQQALGQGPEFLTYFQNEAQLDKSGLPSDRFFAERPEGSVSTLKIQRTQQEDSAVYLCASRGGPSGTYEQYFGPGTRLTVT.

This clone has only one observation. The CDR3 sequence: CASSYVMAGELFF. The CDR3 bases are TGTGCCAGCAGTTACGTCATGGCCGGGGAGCTGTTTTTT. This chain uses TRBV6-5 with TRBJ2-2; D is undetermined. V was cut by 2 bases and J by 6 bases, with 7 bases left in between. This CDR3 spans 13 amino acids. Per germline, CDR1 MNHEY and CDR2 SVGAGI.

DNA of the CDR3: TGTGCCAGCAGCCCGGTGAGCTCCTATAATTCACCCCTCCACTTT. This sequence encodes CASSPVSSYNSPLHF. V and J are TRBV28 and TRBJ1-6; D is uncertain. The CDR3 contains 15 residues. Germline V gene sequence: CDR1 MDHEN, CDR2 SYDVKM. V dropped 6 bases and J dropped 0 bases, with 9 bases sitting between them.

The rearrangement links TRBV27 to TRBJ1-2; a weak D match, TRBD1 (6 bases). Germline V CDR1 and CDR2: MNHEY, SMNVEV (reference sequence). This CDR3 has 15 residues. V was trimmed by 6 bases and J by 2 bases, leaving 16 bases between them. CDR3 residues: CASSPELGQNYGYTF. As DNA, the CDR3 is TGTGCCAGCAGCCCAGAGTTGGGACAAAACTATGGCTACACCTTC.

The chain joins TRBV5-4 to TRBJ1-6; D possibly corresponds to TRBD1 (5 bases). This CDR3 has 13 residues. Germline V lookup: CDR1 SGHNT, CDR2 YYREEE (reference sequence). V was shortened by 4 bases and J by 6 bases, with 8 bases between the two germline ends. The CDR3 reads CASSPGVNSPLHF. The CDR3 DNA reads TGTGCCAGCAGCCCGGGGGTTAATTCACCCCTCCACTTT.

The chain carries TRBV7-9 and TRBJ1-2, with 8 bases fitting TRBD1. The germline V gene encodes CDR1 SEHNR and CDR2 FQNEAQ (reference sequence). V shed 3 bases, J shed 3 bases, and the junction held 6 bases outside the gene matches. The length of the CDR3 is 15 residues. Here the CDR3 DNA reads TGTGCCAGCAGCTTTTCAGGGGGCGGGGACTATGGCTACACCTTC. This sequence encodes CASSFSGGGDYGYTF.